What follows are 10 T cell receptor beta chains derived from one specimen sequenced in a study of response to subunit inactivated influenza vaccine. MiXCR, run by TCRdb on the RT-PCR reads, gives a single entry per CDR3 protein. The repertoire holds fewer than 600,000 distinct CDR3 sequences, approximately 6.9% seen once, with over 10% in the top ten. Sequencing used PBMCs from blood, obtained around 25 months after vaccination. Source of these receptors: a man aged 50-75 years who received an inactivated influenza vaccine.

This clonotype was observed a handful of times. The chain employs TRBV7-9 and TRBJ2-3; 10 bases are a match to TRBD1. The germline gives CDR1 SEHNR, CDR2 FQNEAQ (reference sequence). J was trimmed by 1 base and V by 4 bases; bases with no gene match: 5. The length of the CDR3 is 16 residues. CDR3: CASSSRDRGRTDTQYF. In DNA, the CDR3 is TGTGCCAGCAGCTCCCGGGACAGGGGACGCACAGATACGCAGTATTTT.

There are a few counts of this clonotype. The rearrangement joins TRBV28 to TRBJ2-4; D tentatively fits TRBD1 or TRBD2 (5 bases each). Trimming pared 5 bases from V and 12 bases from J, leaving 17 bases between. The germline gives CDR1 MDHEN, CDR2 SYDVKM. The CDR3 has 13 residues. The CDR3 sequence: CASSPRTGPSQYF. The CDR3, as DNA: TGTGCCAGCAGTCCCCGGACGGGACCATCTCAGTACTTC.

This clonotype was seen more than once but under ten times. The J gene is TRBJ2-3, the V gene TRBV6-2 or TRBV6-3; TRBD1 aligns across 7 bases. J lost 2 bases, V lost 6 bases, and 5 bases had no gene match. Germline V lookup: CDR1 MNHEY, CDR2 SVGEGT. CDR3 length equals 14 residues. This CDR3 is CASRRTGYTDTQYF. CDR3 bases: TGTGCCAGCAGGAGGACAGGCTACACAGATACGCAGTATTTT.

This clonotype has more than one count but fewer than ten. The chain combines TRBV20-1 with TRBJ2-1; 14 bases are a match to TRBD2. CDR3 size: 15 residues. The germline gives CDR1 DFQATT, CDR2 SNEGSKA (reference sequence). J gave up 6 bases and V 5 bases, and 6 bases lay outside the gene matches. CDR3 in amino acids: CSADTGTSGSNEQFF. As DNA, the CDR3 is TGCAGTGCTGATACCGGGACTAGCGGGAGCAATGAGCAGTTCTTC.

The table lists this clonotype with many counts. As DNA, the CDR3 is TGCAGCGTTGAATTCGCCTACGGGAGCGGGAGCAGGCTGGGGACCCAGTACTTC. This encodes CSVEFAYGSGSRLGTQYF. The chain links TRBV29-1 to TRBJ2-5, with 8 bases fitting TRBD2. The CDR3 covers 18 residues. V was pared by 2 bases and J by 7 bases, with 21 bases of the junction left unmatched. Germline V gene data show CDR1 as SQVTM and CDR2 as ANQGSEA.

V usage is TRBV7-2 and J usage is TRBJ1-6; D remains unclear. This CDR3 has 15 residues. The germline gives CDR1 SGHTA, CDR2 FQGNSA. V lost 6 bases and J lost 0, with 9 bases in between. CDR3 sequence reads: CASRGLSSYNSPLHF. CDR3 nucleotides: TGTGCCAGCAGAGGACTGAGCTCCTATAATTCACCCCTCCACTTT.

There are many counts of this clonotype. This rearrangement joins TRBV15 to TRBJ1-5; D is unclear. Germline CDR1 is LNHNV and CDR2 is YYDKDF (reference sequence). The V and J ends lost 0 bases and 3 bases respectively, with 9 bases between them. The CDR3 contains 15 residues. In DNA form, the CDR3 reads TGTGCCACCAGCAGAGAAGGAACATTCAATCAGCCCCAGCATTTT. Amino acid sequence: CATSREGTFNQPQHF.

This clonotype was detected many times. The chain uses TRBV28 and TRBJ1-1; D gene ambiguous. The CDR3 has 13 amino acids. Germline V gene sequence: CDR1 MDHEN, CDR2 SYDVKM. V lost 5 bases to trimming and J lost 4 bases, with 11 bases between them. CDR3 in amino acids: CASSVGRSTEAFF. Written as DNA, the CDR3 is TGTGCCAGCAGTGTAGGGAGGAGCACTGAAGCTTTCTTT.

This clonotype appeared many times. This chain connects TRBV20-1 to TRBJ2-3, with D perhaps TRBD1 or TRBD2 (5 bases each). From germline, CDR1 is DFQATT and CDR2 SNEGSKA (reference sequence). V dropped 1 base and J dropped 0 bases, with 11 bases sitting between them. This CDR3 has 15 amino acids. The CDR3 spells CSARGGYTSTDTQYF. CDR3 sequence (DNA): TGCAGTGCTAGAGGGGGGTATACTAGCACAGATACGCAGTATTTT.

This clonotype was seen a few times. The chain carries TRBV19 and TRBJ2-1; 13 bases match TRBD2. V gave up 9 bases and J gave up 5 bases; unmatched junction bases: 7. Germline CDR1 LNHDA, CDR2 SQIVND (reference sequence). There are 15 residues in the CDR3. Here the CDR3 reads CASRTSGRANNEQFF. CDR3 coding DNA: TGTGCCAGCCGGACTAGCGGGAGAGCCAACAATGAGCAGTTCTTC.